This TCR beta chain was captured by sequencing in a study of T cell repertoires in cytomegalovirus infection. Study-wide background: Peptides in the study included HLA-C-restricted and HLA-B-restricted CMV epitopes. Public TCR beta signatures provided an indication of both CMV infection and a matching HLA type. Study-level results: Dominating the ex vivo response were HLA-C-restricted CMV-specific TCR beta clonotypes. Of the TCR beta families, the public ones yielded a cumulative frequency that identified carriers of CMV plus the relevant HLA.

The CDR3 has 13 residues. Germline V gives CDR1 MNHEY, CDR2 SMNVEV (reference sequence). The germline V and J ends were trimmed by 6 bases and 6 bases, with 14 bases remaining between them. Of note for this clonotype: Its antigen is undetermined.

One entry per CDR3 protein results from TCRdb running MiXCR on the reads. The table includes about 350,000 distinct CDR3 sequences, roughly 34% detected once. Material: cultured PBMCs, obtained from culture after CMV antigen stimulation. The chain uses TRBV27 and TRBJ1-2, with D maybe TRBD1 (6 bases). The clonotype comes from a human donor in good health (CMV status not recorded). Some clones in this sample may be carry-over from other donors' samples. CDR3 DNA sequence: TGTGCCAGCAGCCCACGGGGGCGGGATGGCTACACCTTC. It translates to CASSPRGRDGYTF.